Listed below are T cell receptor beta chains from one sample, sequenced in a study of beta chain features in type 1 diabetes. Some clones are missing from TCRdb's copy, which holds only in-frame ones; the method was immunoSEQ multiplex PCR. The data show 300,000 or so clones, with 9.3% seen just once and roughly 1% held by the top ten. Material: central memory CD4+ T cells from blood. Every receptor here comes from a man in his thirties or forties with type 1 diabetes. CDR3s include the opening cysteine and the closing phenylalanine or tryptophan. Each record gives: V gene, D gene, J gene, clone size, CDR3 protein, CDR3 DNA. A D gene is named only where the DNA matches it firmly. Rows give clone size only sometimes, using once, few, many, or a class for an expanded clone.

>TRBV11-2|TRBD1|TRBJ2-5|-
CASSLDGTGGETQYF
TGTGCCAGCAGCTTAGATGGGACAGGGGGCGAGACCCAGTACTTC
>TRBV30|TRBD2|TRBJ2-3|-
CAWSAGLAGPDTQYF
TGTGCCTGGAGCGCGGGACTAGCGGGGCCAGATACGCAGTATTTT
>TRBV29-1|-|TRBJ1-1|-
CSAEVGNTEAFF
TGCAGCGCTGAAGTAGGTAACACTGAAGCTTTCTTT
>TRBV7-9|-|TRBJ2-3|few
CASSLDYLSTDTQYF
TGTGCCAGCAGCTTGGACTACTTGAGCACAGATACGCAGTATTTT
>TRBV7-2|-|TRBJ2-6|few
CASSLGGGNGANVLTF
TGTGCCAGCAGCTTAGGAGGGGGAAACGGGGCCAACGTCCTGACTTTC
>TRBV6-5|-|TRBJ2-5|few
CASSGWNLGQETQYF
TGTGCCAGCAGTGGGTGGAACCTAGGTCAAGAGACCCAGTACTTC
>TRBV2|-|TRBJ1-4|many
CASGAGGGRRKLFF
TGTGCCAGCGGCGCGGGGGGCGGAAGAAGAAAACTGTTTTTT
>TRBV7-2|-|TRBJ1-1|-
CASSSGVIWTEAFF
TGTGCCAGCAGCTCCGGGGTAATTTGGACTGAAGCTTTCTTT
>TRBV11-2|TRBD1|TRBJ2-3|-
CASSSPGQGVTDTQYF
TGTGCCAGCAGCTCCCCGGGACAGGGGGTCACAGATACGCAGTATTTT
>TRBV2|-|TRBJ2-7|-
CASSELDITYEQYF
TGTGCCAGCAGTGAATTGGACATCACCTACGAGCAGTACTTC
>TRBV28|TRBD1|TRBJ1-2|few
CASSSQGANYGYTF
TGTGCCAGCAGTTCACAGGGGGCTAACTATGGCTACACCTTC
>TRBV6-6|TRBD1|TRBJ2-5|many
CASTGQGRQETQYF
TGTGCCAGCACAGGACAGGGGCGGCAAGAGACCCAGTACTTC
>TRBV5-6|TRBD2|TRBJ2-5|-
CASSLILAGQETQYF
TGTGCCAGCAGCCTCATACTAGCGGGGCAAGAGACCCAGTACTTC
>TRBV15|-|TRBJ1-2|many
CATSVPGDGYGYTF
TGTGCCACCAGTGTTCCGGGCGACGGCTATGGCTACACCTTC
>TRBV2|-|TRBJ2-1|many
CASSTGHEQFF
TGTGCCAGCAGCACAGGGCATGAGCAGTTCTTC
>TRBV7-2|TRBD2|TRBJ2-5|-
CASSEETSGGSARETQYF
TGTGCCAGCAGCGAAGAGACTAGCGGGGGGTCCGCCAGAGAGACCCAGTACTTC
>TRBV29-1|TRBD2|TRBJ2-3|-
CSVKRAGLTDTQYF
TGCAGCGTTAAAAGAGCGGGGCTGACAGATACGCAGTATTTT
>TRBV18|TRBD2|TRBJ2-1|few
CASSPVSPGGYNEQFF
TGTGCCAGCTCACCAGTTTCGCCGGGGGGGTACAATGAGCAGTTCTTC
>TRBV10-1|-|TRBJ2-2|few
CASSRGQNTGELFF
TGCGCCAGCAGTAGGGGACAGAACACCGGGGAGCTGTTTTTT
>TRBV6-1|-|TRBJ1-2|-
CASRTGGYGYTF
TGTGCCAGCAGGACGGGAGGCTATGGCTACACCTTC
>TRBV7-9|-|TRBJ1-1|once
CASNNAGTYNPDTEAFF
TGTGCCAGCAACAACGCCGGGACATACAATCCCGACACTGAAGCTTTCTTT
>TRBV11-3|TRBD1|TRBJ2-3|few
CASSEGQGGSTDTQYF
TGTGCCAGCAGCGAAGGACAGGGGGGTAGCACAGATACGCAGTATTTT
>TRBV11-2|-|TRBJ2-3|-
CASSLFNEDTQYF
TGTGCCAGCAGCTTATTCAACGAAGATACGCAGTATTTT
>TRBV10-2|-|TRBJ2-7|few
CASSRQYEQYF
TGCGCCAGCAGTCGTCAGTACGAGCAGTACTTC
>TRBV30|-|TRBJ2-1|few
CAWSNGGFNEQFF
TGTGCCTGGAGTAACGGGGGATTCAATGAGCAGTTCTTC
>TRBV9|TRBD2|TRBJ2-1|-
CASSVGGGALNEQFF
TGTGCCAGCAGCGTAGGCGGGGGGGCCCTCAATGAGCAGTTCTTC
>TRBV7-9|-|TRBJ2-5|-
CASSLFGYQETQYF
TGTGCCAGCAGCTTATTTGGGTACCAAGAGACCCAGTACTTC
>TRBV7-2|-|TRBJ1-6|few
CASSLERLLGSPLHF
TGTGCCAGCAGCTTAGAACGGCTACTCGGTTCACCCCTCCACTTT
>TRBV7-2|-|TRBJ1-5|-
CASARDGLQPQHF
TGTGCCAGCGCCCGGGACGGATTACAGCCCCAGCATTTT
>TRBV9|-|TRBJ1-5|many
CASSVGPGQPQHF
TGTGCCAGCAGCGTAGGGCCGGGTCAGCCCCAGCATTTT
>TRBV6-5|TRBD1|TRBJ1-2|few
CASSYSLHRGRGYTF
TGTGCCAGCAGTTACTCGTTGCACAGGGGCAGGGGCTACACCTTC
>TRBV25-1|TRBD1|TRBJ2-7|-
CASSDNRGFSRSEQYF
TGTGCCAGCAGTGACAACAGGGGATTTTCCCGGTCGGAGCAGTACTTC
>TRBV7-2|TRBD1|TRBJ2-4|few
CASTRVGQGTHIQYF
TGTGCCAGCACGAGGGTGGGACAGGGTACGCACATTCAGTACTTC
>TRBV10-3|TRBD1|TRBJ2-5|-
CASSQAGTGETQYF
TGTGCCAGCAGTCAGGCCGGGACAGGGGAGACCCAGTACTTC
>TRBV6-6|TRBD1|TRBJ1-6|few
CAINRDRDGFPLHF
TGTGCCATCAACCGGGACAGGGATGGTTTTCCCCTCCACTTT
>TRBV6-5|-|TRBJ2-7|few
CASSSWTLEQYF
TGTGCCAGCAGTTCCTGGACTCTCGAGCAGTACTTC
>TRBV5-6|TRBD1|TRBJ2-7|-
CASSLGTGTLYEQYF
TGTGCCAGCAGCTTAGGGACAGGGACACTCTACGAGCAGTACTTC
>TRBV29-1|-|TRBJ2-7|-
CSVEWQGKQYF
TGCAGCGTTGAATGGCAGGGGAAGCAGTACTTC
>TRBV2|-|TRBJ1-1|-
CASVRGEGTEAFF
TGTGCCAGCGTGCGAGGGGAGGGCACTGAAGCTTTCTTT
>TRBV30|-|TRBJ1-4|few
CAWSVRAVNEKLFF
TGTGCCTGGAGTGTACGAGCTGTTAATGAAAAACTGTTTTTT
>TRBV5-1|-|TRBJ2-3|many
CASSLADPGRDTQYF
TGCGCCAGCAGCTTGGCCGATCCAGGTAGAGATACGCAGTATTTT